This TCR beta chain is from a study of blood T cell repertoires in COVID-19 (dated by TCRdb to 2019 to 2021). With regard to the full study: Samples from collaborators originated in the United States, Italy and Spain and spanned both the acute and convalescent phases of COVID-19. The material from the prospective study consisted of cDNA or gDNA derived from T cells, B-cell-depleted T cells, or PBMCs. The samples were drawn from the first 160 participants of the ongoing ImmuneRACE study and from 1,200 or so subjects provided by 6 global collaborators. Deeply sampled blood TCRbeta repertoires from subjects exposed to, actively infected with, or recovered from COVID-19 were included in the dataset. A de-identified subject ID, COVID-19 status, age in years and sex were almost always included in the sample metadata. The repertoires were released in a freely available public database meant as a resource for research on the immune response to SARS-CoV-2. Where HLA class I and class II types were available, the types were taken from metadata supplied by the sample provider, not from assay-based typing. The investigation overall reported the following: Clinical and demographic metadata were provided uncurated, with the amount varying by source and participant.

The immunoSEQ Assay, a bias-controlled multiplex PCR, was used to amplify TCRbeta CDR3 regions from genomic DNA. From the authors' description of their analysis: Nucleated cell counts per sample were estimated from amplification of reference gene primers within the assay. To quantify the absolute abundance of each unique TCRbeta CDR3 rearrangement, sequence reads were collapsed and filtered. Productive Simpson clonality was computed per sample as the square root of Simpson's diversity index over productive rearrangements. The immuneACCESS repertoire file appears here via TCRdb, limited to in-frame rearrangements. These files lack a portion of the clones; in checked studies, under half of the deficit traces to unresolved V genes, and the cause of the others is not known. V and J calls and clone size come straight from that table; D and trimming were deduced from the DNA. The sample table holds 150,000 or so clones, of which almost 85% were seen once. Of the sample, roughly 8% falls within the top ten clones.

V trim: 6 bases; J trim: 3 bases; unmatched bases: 7. The CDR3 measures 15 amino acids from cysteine to phenylalanine. Only CDR3 DNA remains: 45 bases, in frame from the first base. Looking up the germline V gene yields CDR1 SGDLS and CDR2 YYNGEE. Samples from volunteer blood donors who had recovered from COVID-19 were contributed by a second Seattle source. Whole blood was collected in K2EDTA tubes by collaborating institutions according to the institutions' own protocols. For TCRbeta analysis, collaborator samples were shipped as frozen whole blood, as isolated PBMCs, or as DNA extracted from either sample type. A remark on this clone: This clone's antigen is unknown. No quality values exist for individual bases; no much larger clone is one base distant.

This clonotype was obtained from a man aged 40-49 years who had recovered from COVID-19. Source material: peripheral blood. The V and J segments used are TRBV9 and TRBJ2-7, with TRBD1 matching 12 junction bases. The CDR3 region has the sequence CASTAGQGAIYEQYF. The nucleotide sequence reads as follows: TGTGCCAGCACCGCGGGACAGGGGGCGATCTACGAGCAGTACTTC.